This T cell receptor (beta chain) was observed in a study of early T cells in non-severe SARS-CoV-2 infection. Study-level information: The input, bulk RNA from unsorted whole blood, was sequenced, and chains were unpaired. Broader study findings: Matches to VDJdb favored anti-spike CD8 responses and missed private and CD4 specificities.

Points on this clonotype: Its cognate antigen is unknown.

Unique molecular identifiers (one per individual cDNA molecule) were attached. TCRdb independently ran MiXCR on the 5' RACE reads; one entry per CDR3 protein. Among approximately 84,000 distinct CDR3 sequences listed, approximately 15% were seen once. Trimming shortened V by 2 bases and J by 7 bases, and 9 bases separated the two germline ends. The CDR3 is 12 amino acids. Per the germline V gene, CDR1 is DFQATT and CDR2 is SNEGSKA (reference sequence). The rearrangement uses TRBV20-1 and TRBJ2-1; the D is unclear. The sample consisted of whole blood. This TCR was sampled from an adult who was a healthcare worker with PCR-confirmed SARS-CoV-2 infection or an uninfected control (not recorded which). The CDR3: CSARYRENEQFF. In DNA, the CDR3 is TGCAGTGCTAGATATCGAGAGAATGAGCAGTTCTTC.